A selection of T cell receptor beta chains follows, all from one sample in a study of shared clonotypes between healthy human individuals. TCRdb's table, derived via immunoSEQ multiplex PCR, lists solely in-frame clones and lacks some. Of 2,500,000 or so clones in the sample, more than 90% were seen once. The specimen was naive CD4+ T cells sorted from blood. The source of these receptors is a man younger than 30 in good health. Each CDR3 is given with its conserved first and last residue. The order of the fields is CDR3 protein, V gene, J gene.

cdr3_aa: CAWSAPSGLSGNTIYF
v_call: TRBV30
j_call: TRBJ1-3

cdr3_aa: CASSQDARGGGELFF
v_call: TRBV4-3
j_call: TRBJ2-2

cdr3_aa: CASSGLAGNTGELFF
v_call: TRBV7-2
j_call: TRBJ2-2

cdr3_aa: CASSLGTTGFSDTQYF
v_call: TRBV5-6
j_call: TRBJ2-3

cdr3_aa: CASKGGIYGYTF
v_call: TRBV19
j_call: TRBJ1-2

cdr3_aa: CASSLRLDRYETQYF
v_call: TRBV7-2
j_call: TRBJ2-5

cdr3_aa: CASSAGSSNQPQHF
v_call: TRBV6-5
j_call: TRBJ1-5

cdr3_aa: CASSGQGAYEQYF
v_call: TRBV2
j_call: TRBJ2-7

cdr3_aa: CASSLGILGVSGELFF
v_call: TRBV5-4
j_call: TRBJ2-2

cdr3_aa: CASSWTTTYEQYF
v_call: TRBV11-2
j_call: TRBJ2-7

cdr3_aa: CASSDRTLEGNEQFF
v_call: TRBV7-9
j_call: TRBJ2-1

cdr3_aa: CASSVGAPYQPQHF
v_call: TRBV6-1
j_call: TRBJ1-5

cdr3_aa: CASSKVSPTGYEQYF
v_call: TRBV21-1
j_call: TRBJ2-7

cdr3_aa: CASSEDRSSYEQYF
v_call: TRBV5-4
j_call: TRBJ2-7

cdr3_aa: CASSIGDSSYEQYF
v_call: TRBV19
j_call: TRBJ2-7

cdr3_aa: CASSHATYEQYF
v_call: TRBV28
j_call: TRBJ2-7

cdr3_aa: CAISEGGLLNTGELFF
v_call: TRBV10-3
j_call: TRBJ2-2

cdr3_aa: CASSQIEGDYSSTDTQYF
v_call: TRBV4-1
j_call: TRBJ2-3

cdr3_aa: CASSQTGSPWSGEKLFF
v_call: TRBV4-1
j_call: TRBJ1-4

cdr3_aa: CASSEQGAGANVLTF
v_call: TRBV7-9
j_call: TRBJ2-6

cdr3_aa: CASSEGQGSGSPLHF
v_call: TRBV6-1
j_call: TRBJ1-6

cdr3_aa: CASSMLWTGGYEQYF
v_call: TRBV19
j_call: TRBJ2-7